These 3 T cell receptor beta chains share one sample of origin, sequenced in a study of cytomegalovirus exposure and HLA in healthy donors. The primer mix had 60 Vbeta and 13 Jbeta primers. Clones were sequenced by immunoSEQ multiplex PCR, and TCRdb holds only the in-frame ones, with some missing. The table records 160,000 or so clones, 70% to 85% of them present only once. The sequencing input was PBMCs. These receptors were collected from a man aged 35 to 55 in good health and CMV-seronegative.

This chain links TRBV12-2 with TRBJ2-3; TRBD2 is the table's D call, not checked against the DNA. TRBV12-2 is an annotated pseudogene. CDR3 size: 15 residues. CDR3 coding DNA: TGTGCAAGTCGCTTCCGTCTAGCGGGGACAGATACGCAGTATTTT. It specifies CASRFRLAGTDTQYF.

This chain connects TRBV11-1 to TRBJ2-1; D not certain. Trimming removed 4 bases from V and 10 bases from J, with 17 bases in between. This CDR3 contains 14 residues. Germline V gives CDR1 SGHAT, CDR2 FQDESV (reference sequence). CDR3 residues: CASSSPGHPREQFF. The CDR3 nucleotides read TGTGCCAGCAGCTCCCCCGGCCACCCCAGGGAGCAGTTCTTC. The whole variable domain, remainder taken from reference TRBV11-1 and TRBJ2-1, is EAEVAQSPRYKITEKSQAVAFWCDPISGHATLYWYRQILGQGPELLVQFQDESVVDDSQLPKDRFSAERLKGVDSTLKIQPAELGDSAMYLCASSSPGHPREQFFGPGTRLTVL.

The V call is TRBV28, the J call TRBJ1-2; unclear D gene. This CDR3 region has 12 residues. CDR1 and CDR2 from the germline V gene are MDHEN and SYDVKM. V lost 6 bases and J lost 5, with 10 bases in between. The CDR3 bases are TGTGCCAGCAGCACGGTTAAATATGGCTACACCTTC. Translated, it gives CASSTVKYGYTF.